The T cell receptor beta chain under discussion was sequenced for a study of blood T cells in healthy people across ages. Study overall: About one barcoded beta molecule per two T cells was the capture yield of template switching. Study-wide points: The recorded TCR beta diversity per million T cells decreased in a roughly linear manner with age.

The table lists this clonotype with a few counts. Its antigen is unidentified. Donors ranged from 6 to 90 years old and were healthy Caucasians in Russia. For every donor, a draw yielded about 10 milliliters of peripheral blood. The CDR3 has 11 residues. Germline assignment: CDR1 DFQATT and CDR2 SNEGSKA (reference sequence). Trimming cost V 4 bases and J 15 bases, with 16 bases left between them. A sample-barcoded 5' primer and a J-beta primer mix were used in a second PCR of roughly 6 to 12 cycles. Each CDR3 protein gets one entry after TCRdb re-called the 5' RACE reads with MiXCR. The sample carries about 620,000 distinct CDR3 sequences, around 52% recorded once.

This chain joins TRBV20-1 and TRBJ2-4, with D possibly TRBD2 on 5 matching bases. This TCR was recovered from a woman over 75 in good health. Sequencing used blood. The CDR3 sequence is CSATLLLEMYF. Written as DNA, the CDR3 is TGCAGTGCTACTTTACTACTAGAAATGTACTTC.